A selection of T cell receptor beta chains follows, all from one sample in a study of identical twins. Each CDR3 protein is one row after TCRdb ran MiXCR on the 5' RACE reads. The table includes 250,000 to 300,000 distinct CDR3 sequences, around 8% detected once. The data also belong to a second study, concerning yellow fever vaccine responses in identical twins.

Source material: CD8+ T cells sorted from blood. These receptors were obtained from a woman between 18 and 29 years old in good health. CDR3s include the opening cysteine and the closing phenylalanine or tryptophan.

J gene	V gene	CDR3 protein
TRBJ2-3	TRBV2	CASSEARGQEEEEATQYF
TRBJ2-7	TRBV6-2/TRBV6-3	CASSNWPGLAGHSDSYEQYF
TRBJ2-3	TRBV6-5	CASSYTPSGRPDTQYF
TRBJ2-5	TRBV20-1	CSARPGLAVARVETQYF
TRBJ2-1	TRBV19	CASSISGSSYNEQFF
TRBJ2-2	TRBV20-1	CSASPYRGRDTGELFF
TRBJ2-1	TRBV20-1	CSARPYRGGINEQFF
TRBJ2-3	TRBV20-1	CSAWDSPGTDTQYF
TRBJ2-7	TRBV4-2	CASSQAPAGNVYEQYF
TRBJ2-5	TRBV5-1	CASRGQVSLQETQYF
TRBJ2-7	TRBV7-8	CASSTASGSSYEQYF
TRBJ2-3	TRBV6-2/TRBV6-3	CASSYYGSTDTQYF
TRBJ1-1	TRBV11-1	CASSPTEINTEAFF
TRBJ2-3	TRBV5-1	CASSSGTGGKYF
TRBJ2-5	TRBV4-3	CASSPGFQETQYF
TRBJ2-5	TRBV9	CASSPSPGLGETQYF
TRBJ2-7	TRBV7-6	CASSALAGTSGGSTRLSYEQYF
TRBJ2-2	TRBV20-1	CSARDQYRVTGELFF
TRBJ2-7	TRBV29-1	CSVEDRKLWGAPYEQYF
TRBJ2-3	TRBV20-1	CRTADYRTDTQYF
TRBJ2-3	TRBV11-1	CATSYNILGDTQYF
TRBJ2-1	TRBV10-3	CAISEGGLSNEQFF
TRBJ2-5	TRBV9	CASSVVRTGGQETQYF
TRBJ2-1	TRBV11-2	CASRDYNEQFF
TRBJ2-3	TRBV11-2	CASSFWVTATDTQYF
TRBJ2-3	TRBV11-2	CASSSGETGFPITDTQYF
TRBJ2-2	TRBV2	CASSALASLNTGELFF
TRBJ1-1	TRBV5-1	CASSFLMAGQADPTSNTEAFF
TRBJ2-6	TRBV11-1	CASSGIGGQGLSGANVLTF
TRBJ2-7	TRBV29-1	CSVEVRGDRGAYEQYF
TRBJ2-2	TRBV27	CASKAGGTGELFF